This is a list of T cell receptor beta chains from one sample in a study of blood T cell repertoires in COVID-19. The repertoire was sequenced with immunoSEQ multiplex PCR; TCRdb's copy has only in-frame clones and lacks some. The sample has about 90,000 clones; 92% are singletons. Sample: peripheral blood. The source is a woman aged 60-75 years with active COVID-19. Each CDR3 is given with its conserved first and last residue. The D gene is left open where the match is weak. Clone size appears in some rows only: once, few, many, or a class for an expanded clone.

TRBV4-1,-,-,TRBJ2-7,TGCGCCAGCAGCCATCCGGGTCTTCCACCCTACGAGCAGTACTTC,CASSHPGLPPYEQYF
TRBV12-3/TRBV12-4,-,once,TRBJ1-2,TGTGCCAGCAGTTTTTTATCGGGCTATGGCTACACCTTC,CASSFLSGYGYTF
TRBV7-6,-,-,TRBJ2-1,TGTGCCAGCAGCTTAGGGGAGCGGTTAGCTAATGAGCAGTTCTTC,CASSLGERLANEQFF
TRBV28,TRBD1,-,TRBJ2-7,TGTGCCAGCAGTTTTGGGGGAGGGACAGGGGGGTCCGAGCAGTACTTC,CASSFGGGTGGSEQYF
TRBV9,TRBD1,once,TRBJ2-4,TGTGCCAGCAGCCCCCCAACCGGGGACAGGGGGCCTGGCATTCAGTACTTC,CASSPPTGDRGPGIQYF
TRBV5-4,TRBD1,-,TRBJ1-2,TGTGCCAGCAGCTTGTCCCAGGGGGCGAAAGGCTACACCTTC,CASSLSQGAKGYTF
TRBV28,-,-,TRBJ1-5,TGTGCCAGCAGTTACGGGAATCAGCCCCAGCATTTT,CASSYGNQPQHF
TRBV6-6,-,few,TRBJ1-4,TGTGCCAGCAGTCCCCCTGGGGGGAGGACTGAAAAACTGTTTTTT,CASSPPGGRTEKLFF
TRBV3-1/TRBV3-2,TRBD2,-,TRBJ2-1,TGTGCCAGCAGCCCATTCCCACCTAGCGGGAGTAGGGACAATGAGCAGTTCTTC,CASSPFPPSGSRDNEQFF
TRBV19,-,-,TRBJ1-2,TGTGCCAGTAGTATAAGGACAGCTTCTAACTATGGCTACACCTTC,CASSIRTASNYGYTF
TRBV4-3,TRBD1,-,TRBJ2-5,TGCGCCAGCAGCCCCTCGCCGGGACAGCCACAAGAGACCCAGTACTTC,CASSPSPGQPQETQYF
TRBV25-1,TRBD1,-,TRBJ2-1,TGTGCCAGCAGTGAATCCGACAGGGGGGGTTGGGGTGAGCAGTTCTTC,CASSESDRGGWGEQFF
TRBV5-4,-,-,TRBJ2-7,TGTGCCAGCAGCTTGAATAGCGCCTACGAGCAGTACTTC,CASSLNSAYEQYF
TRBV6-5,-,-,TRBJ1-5,TGTGCCAGCAGCTCCCTAGGGGGCAATCAGCCCCAGCATTTT,CASSSLGGNQPQHF
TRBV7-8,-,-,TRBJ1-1,TGTGCCAGCAGCTTAGGGGCCAGATCGAACACTGAAGCTTTCTTT,CASSLGARSNTEAFF
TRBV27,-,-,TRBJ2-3,TGTGCCAGCAGTTCCCCAAGGAGGGGCAAAGACAGGGCAGATACGCAGTATTTT,CASSSPRRGKDRADTQYF
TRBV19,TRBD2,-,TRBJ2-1,TGTGCCAGTATCCCAAGCGGGGGCGTCTACAATGAGCAGTTCTTC,CASIPSGGVYNEQFF
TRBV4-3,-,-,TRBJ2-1,TGCGCCAGCAGCCAAGAGTGGGGCCTCTCCTACAATGAGCAGTTCTTC,CASSQEWGLSYNEQFF
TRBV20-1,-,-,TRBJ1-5,TGCAGTGCTAGTTCTCCGGGTAGCAATCAGCCCCAGCATTTT,CSASSPGSNQPQHF
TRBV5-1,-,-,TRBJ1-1,TGCGCCAGCAGCCCTAATGCGGGGGCGAACACTGAAGCTTTCTTT,CASSPNAGANTEAFF
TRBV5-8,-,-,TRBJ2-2,TGTGCCAGCAGCTTGGGAGCGAACACCGGGGAGCTGTTTTTT,CASSLGANTGELFF
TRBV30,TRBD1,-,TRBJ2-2,TGTGCCTGGACCCTCAACAGGGGTACCGGGGAGCTGTTTTTT,CAWTLNRGTGELFF
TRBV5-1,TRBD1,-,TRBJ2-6,TGCGCCAGCAGCCCGGGGGACAGGGGGCGCGCGGGGGCCAACGTCCTGACTTTC,CASSPGDRGRAGANVLTF
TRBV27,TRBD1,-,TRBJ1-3,TGTGCCAGCAGTAGCACAGGGGGCTCTGGAAACACCATATATTTT,CASSSTGGSGNTIYF
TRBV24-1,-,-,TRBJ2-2,TGTGCCACCAGTGATTTAGGGCAGGGTGAAGTAGGAACCGGGGAGCTGTTTTTT,CATSDLGQGEVGTGELFF
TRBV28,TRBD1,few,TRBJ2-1,TGTGCCAGCAGTTGGGGACAGGGGTCCTACAATGAGCAGTTCTTC,CASSWGQGSYNEQFF
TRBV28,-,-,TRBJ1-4,TGTGCCAGCACCCTAGGTGGGGGGTTGACTAATGAAAAACTGTTTTTT,CASTLGGGLTNEKLFF
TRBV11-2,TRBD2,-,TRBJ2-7,TGTGCCAGCAGCCATTGGACTAGCGGGAGAAAGGGGTCCTACGAGCAGTACTTC,CASSHWTSGRKGSYEQYF
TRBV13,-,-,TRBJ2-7,TGTGCCAGCAGCTCCCAGGGGATCGTCTACGAGCAGTACTTC,CASSSQGIVYEQYF
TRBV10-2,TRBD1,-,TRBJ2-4,TGCGCCAGCAGTTGGGGACAGGATCTAGCCAAAAACATTCAGTACTTC,CASSWGQDLAKNIQYF
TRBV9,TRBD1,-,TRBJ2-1,TGTGCCAGCAGCGGTGCCCTGTCTCGGGGACAGCGGCTATACAATGAGCAGTTCTTC,CASSGALSRGQRLYNEQFF
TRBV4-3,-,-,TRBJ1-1,TGCGCCAGCAGCCAAGCGATGACAGGGAACACTGAAGCTTTCTTT,CASSQAMTGNTEAFF
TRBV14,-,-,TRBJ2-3,TGTGCCACCAAGGACATCCTGAGCACAGATACGCAGTATTTT,CATKDILSTDTQYF
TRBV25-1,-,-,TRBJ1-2,TGTGCCAGCAGTGAATTGAGGACAAAGCACTTC,CASSELRTKHF
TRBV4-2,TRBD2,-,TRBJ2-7,TGTGCCAGCAGCCCCAGCGGGAGGGTGGAAGAGCAGTACTTC,CASSPSGRVEEQYF
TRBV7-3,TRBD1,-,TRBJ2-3,TGTGCCAGCAGCTCCCGACAGGGCCCAGATACGCAGTATTTT,CASSSRQGPDTQYF
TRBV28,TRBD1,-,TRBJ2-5,TGTGCCAGCAGTTCGGGACAGGGGAGAGAGACCCAGTACTTC,CASSSGQGRETQYF
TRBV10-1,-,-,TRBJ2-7,TGCGCCAGCGTATCGGACAGAGGAACAGGGATCCTTTCCTACGAGCAGTACTTC,CASVSDRGTGILSYEQYF
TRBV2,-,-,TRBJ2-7,TGTGCCAGCAGTTTGTCAACTACTGCCTACGAGCAGTACTTC,CASSLSTTAYEQYF
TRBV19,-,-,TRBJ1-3,TGTGCCAGTCAAACCGGGGGTGGAAGAAACACCATATATTTT,CASQTGGGRNTIYF
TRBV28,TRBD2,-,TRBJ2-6,TGTGCCAGCAGTCTGGGCGGGAGGGGACGATCTGGGGCCAACGTCCTGACTTTC,CASSLGGRGRSGANVLTF
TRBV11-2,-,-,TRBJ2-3,TGTGCCAGCAGCCGTCTTGGGCAATATTTT,CASSRLGQYF
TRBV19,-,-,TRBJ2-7,TGTGCCAGTAGTAAGGGGATCGGCTACAACGAGCAGTACTTC,CASSKGIGYNEQYF
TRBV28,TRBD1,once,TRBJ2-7,TGTGCCAGCAGTTTAGGGGGGGACAGGGGGCGTCACGAGCAGTACTTC,CASSLGGDRGRHEQYF
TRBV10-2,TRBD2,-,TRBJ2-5,TGCGCCAGCAGTGGGACTAGAGCGGAGACCCAGTACTTC,CASSGTRAETQYF
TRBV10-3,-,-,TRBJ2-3,TGTGCCATCAGTGAGCCCAGATCTAGCACAGATACGCAGTATTTT,CAISEPRSSTDTQYF
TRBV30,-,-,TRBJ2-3,TGTGCCTGGACAGGGAGCACAGATACGCAGTATTTT,CAWTGSTDTQYF